Listed below are T cell receptor beta chains from one sample, sequenced in a study of blood T cells in healthy people across ages. TCRdb reprocessed the 5' RACE reads with MiXCR, giving one entry per CDR3 protein. Altogether fewer than 650,000 distinct CDR3 sequences are present, around 27% being singletons, with the ten largest covering roughly 3.5%. The same data also contributed to another study, on T cells of mothers and their children.

Input material: blood. These receptors all come from a boy between 2 and 10 years old in good health. Both conserved end residues are part of each CDR3. A D gene is named only where the DNA matches it firmly. Clone size appears in some rows only: once, few, many, or a class for an expanded clone.

.	12	.	TRBV3-1	TRBJ1-2	TGTGCCAGCAGCCCAGGGGCCTGGGGCTACACCTTC	CASSPGAWGYTF
few	15	TRBD2	TRBV20-1	TRBJ2-1	TGCAGTGCCCTCCACGGACTAGCGGGAGAGGGTGAGCAGTTCTTC	CSALHGLAGEGEQFF
.	13	.	TRBV4-3	TRBJ2-7	TGCGCCAGCAGCCAAGGGAACAGCTACGAGCAGTACTTC	CASSQGNSYEQYF
few	15	.	TRBV12-3/TRBV12-4	TRBJ1-5	TGTGCCAGCAGTTTGTATAGGGTTCGCAATCAGCCCCAGCATTTT	CASSLYRVRNQPQHF
.	13	TRBD1	TRBV29-1	TRBJ1-2	TGCAGCGTCGTCCCCGACAGGGCGAGGGGCTACACCTTC	CSVVPDRARGYTF
many	12	.	TRBV29-1	TRBJ2-5	TGCAGCGTTCAACGGACCGTAGAGACCCAGTACTTC	CSVQRTVETQYF
.	15	.	TRBV12-3/TRBV12-4	TRBJ1-3	TGTGCCAGCAGTTCCACAGGGAGCTCTGGAAACACCATATATTTT	CASSSTGSSGNTIYF
.	11	.	TRBV30	TRBJ2-4	TGTACCTGGAGTGCGGAAAACATTCAGTACTTC	CTWSAENIQYF
few	15	TRBD1	TRBV5-1	TRBJ2-7	TGCGCCAGCAGCGTCCGACAGGGGTCCCTCTACGAGCAGTACTTC	CASSVRQGSLYEQYF
.	14	.	TRBV12-3/TRBV12-4	TRBJ1-2	TGTGCCAGCAGTTTGGGCAGGGGTGAGAATGGCTACACCTTC	CASSLGRGENGYTF
.	15	.	TRBV20-1	TRBJ2-3	TGCAGTGCTGTAGTTTCGAGGTCGGAATTTGGTACGCAGTATTTT	CSAVVSRSEFGTQYF
.	12	.	TRBV12-3/TRBV12-4	TRBJ1-2	TGTGCCAGCAGTTTAGACCATTCTGGCTACACCTTC	CASSLDHSGYTF
.	14	TRBD1	TRBV29-1	TRBJ2-1	TGCAGCGGCCTCCCGGGACAGACCGACAATGAGCAGTTCTTC	CSGLPGQTDNEQFF
many	15	.	TRBV7-8	TRBJ1-4	TGTGCCAGCAGCCTCGGACACTCAACTAATGAAAAACTGTTTTTT	CASSLGHSTNEKLFF
few	15	.	TRBV7-2	TRBJ1-2	TGTGCCAGCAGCTTAGCTGCACAGACAAACTATGGCTACACCTTC	CASSLAAQTNYGYTF
.	15	TRBD1	TRBV20-1	TRBJ1-4	TGCAGTGCACCTGGGCAGGGGGGAGAAAATGAAAAACTGTTTTTT	CSAPGQGGENEKLFF
.	12	.	TRBV20-1	TRBJ2-5	TGCAGTGCTAGTAGAGGGGACGAGACCCAGTACTTC	CSASRGDETQYF
.	14	TRBD1	TRBV19	TRBJ1-1	TGTGCCAGTATGCCAGGGGGCTCGGACACTGAAGCTTTCTTT	CASMPGGSDTEAFF
few	15	.	TRBV6-1	TRBJ1-2	TGTGCCAGCAGTGAATCCCAGGGTTTCGGGGATGGCTACACCTTC	CASSESQGFGDGYTF
few	12	TRBD1	TRBV20-1	TRBJ1-2	TGCAGTGCTCGACAGGGCTGGGGGGGCTACACCTTC	CSARQGWGGYTF
.	15	TRBD2	TRBV7-2	TRBJ2-5	TGTGCCAGCAGCGGCGGGGGAATTTCCCAAGAGACCCAGTACTTC	CASSGGGISQETQYF
.	14	.	TRBV5-8	TRBJ2-5	TGTGCCAGCAGCCGGTCCAGGACGGAAGAGACCCAGCACTTC	CASSRSRTEETQHF
few	16	TRBD2	TRBV3-1	TRBJ2-2	TGTGCCAGCAGCCAAGGTAGCGGGGGGGCTCCCGGGGAGCTGTTTTTT	CASSQGSGGAPGELFF
.	15	TRBD2	TRBV9	TRBJ2-3	TGTGCCAGCAGCGTCCGGGAGGCCGTCACAGATACGCAGTATTTT	CASSVREAVTDTQYF
.	16	.	TRBV11-2	TRBJ2-1	TGTGCCAGCAGCCCTCGTTGGGACGGCACCTACAATGAGCAGTTCTTC	CASSPRWDGTYNEQFF
.	17	.	TRBV4-1	TRBJ1-2	TGCGCCAGCAGCCAAGTTGGTCTGGACAGCAATCTCTATGGCTACACCTTC	CASSQVGLDSNLYGYTF
few	17	.	TRBV12-3/TRBV12-4	TRBJ2-6	TGTGCCAGCAGCCGCGGGACATCTTCCTCTGGGGCCAACGTCCTGACTTTC	CASSRGTSSSGANVLTF
.	13	.	TRBV6-2/TRBV6-3	TRBJ2-4	TGTGCCAGCAGTTCTCACAGCAAAAACATTCAGCACTTC	CASSSHSKNIQHF
.	13	.	TRBV7-6	TRBJ1-5	TGTGCCAGCAGCTTAAGGGGTAAGGAGCCCCAGCATTTT	CASSLRGKEPQHF
.	14	TRBD2	TRBV6-2/TRBV6-3	TRBJ2-7	TGTGCCAGCAGTTACTGGACTAGCGGCTACGAGCAGTACTTC	CASSYWTSGYEQYF
many	15	.	TRBV20-1	TRBJ2-2	TGCAGTGCTAGAGAGACGCAGGGGAACACCGGGGAGCTGTTTTTT	CSARETQGNTGELFF
.	17	.	TRBV7-6	TRBJ2-7	TGTGCCAGCAGCCCACAAATTACTACCACTGGTACCTACGAGCAGTACTTC	CASSPQITTTGTYEQYF
.	14	.	TRBV15	TRBJ1-3	TGTGCCACCAGTAGCCCGAGTGACGGAAACACCATATATTTT	CATSSPSDGNTIYF
.	13	.	TRBV20-1	TRBJ1-1	TGCAGTGCTAGAGATTTGGCCGGGACTGAAGCTTTCTTT	CSARDLAGTEAFF
.	15	.	TRBV9	TRBJ2-6	TGTGCCAGCAGCGTAGGTCGCTCTGGGGCCAACGTCCTGACTTTC	CASSVGRSGANVLTF
once	15	.	TRBV6-1	TRBJ2-6	TGTGCCAGCAGCCAACAGAGCTCTGGGGCCAACGTCCTGACTTTC	CASSQQSSGANVLTF
few	16	TRBD2	TRBV4-3	TRBJ2-7	TGCGCCAGCAGCCAAGATCCTGGGCGGGAGGGTTACGAGCAGTACTTC	CASSQDPGREGYEQYF
.	16	TRBD1	TRBV7-2	TRBJ1-2	TGTGCCAGCAGCTTAAATGCCGGACAGGGGACCTATGGCTACACCTTC	CASSLNAGQGTYGYTF
few	14	TRBD1	TRBV9	TRBJ1-4	TGTGCCAGCAGCGGAGGACAGGGACCCAAAGGGCTGTTTTTT	CASSGGQGPKGLFF
few	14	.	TRBV7-9	TRBJ2-1	TGTGCCAGCAGCTTAGCACTCACAGGATTTGAGCAGTTCTTC	CASSLALTGFEQFF
few	15	.	TRBV2	TRBJ2-1	TGTGCCAGCAGCCTCCACCCGGAGTCCTACAATGAGCAGTTCTTC	CASSLHPESYNEQFF
.	14	.	TRBV4-2	TRBJ2-2	TGTGCCAGCAGCCAAGTGGTACACACCGGGGAGCTGTTTTTT	CASSQVVHTGELFF
few	17	TRBD2	TRBV6-5	TRBJ2-5	TGTGCCAGCAGTTACGTTACTAGCGGGGGAATACAAGAGACCCAGTACTTC	CASSYVTSGGIQETQYF
.	14	.	TRBV27	TRBJ2-5	TGTGCCAGCAGTCCCCTCCCTGGAGGGGAGACCCAGTACTTC	CASSPLPGGETQYF
once	16	.	TRBV5-1	TRBJ1-4	TGCGCCAGCAGCTTGGCCTCACAGGCAACTAATGAAAAACTGTTTTTT	CASSLASQATNEKLFF
few	14	.	TRBV2	TRBJ1-1	TGTGCCAGCAGTCCCAAGATACGCGACACTGAAGCTTTCTTT	CASSPKIRDTEAFF
.	15	.	TRBV2	TRBJ2-7	TGTGCCGGTACTAAACCCCCGGGACCCTCCTACGAGCAGTACTTC	CAGTKPPGPSYEQYF
.	14	TRBD2	TRBV7-9	TRBJ2-1	TGTGCCAGCACTGCTAGCGGGGGCTTGGATGAGCAGTTCTTC	CASTASGGLDEQFF
few	14	.	TRBV5-1	TRBJ1-1	TGCGCCAGCAGCTTGAATCGCCGCGGAACTGAAGCTTTCTTT	CASSLNRRGTEAFF
.	14	TRBD1	TRBV12-3/TRBV12-4	TRBJ2-1	TGTGCCAGCAGGGGACAGGGGGCCTACAATGAGCAGTTCTTC	CASRGQGAYNEQFF
.	14	.	TRBV18	TRBJ1-2	TGTGCCAGCTCACCACCGGCCAGGGTCTATGGCTACACCTTC	CASSPPARVYGYTF
few	16	.	TRBV20-1	TRBJ2-7	TGCAGTGCTAGAGCCCGGGGGACGGGAGCAGCCTACGAGCAGTACTTC	CSARARGTGAAYEQYF
.	15	TRBD2	TRBV5-5	TRBJ2-3	TGTGCCAGCAGCTTGGAGGGGACTAGTGGAGATACGCAGTATTTT	CASSLEGTSGDTQYF